Listed below are T cell receptor beta chains from one sample, sequenced in a study of post-analysis software for immune sequencing data. From the PCR reads, TCRdb called clonotypes with MiXCR, one entry per CDR3 protein. The table lists 750,000 to 950,000 distinct CDR3 sequences, 46% of them singletons. The sequenced material came from blood. Every receptor here comes from a girl aged 10-17 years with multiple sclerosis. CDR3s include the opening cysteine and the closing phenylalanine or tryptophan. Each record gives: J gene, clone size, V gene, D gene, CDR3 protein, CDR3 DNA. D genes are given only for firm matches. Clone size is stated in some rows and not others, as once, few, many or a class when expanded.

J gene: TRBJ2-3; clone size: .; V gene: TRBV4-1; D gene: .; CDR3 protein: CASSQDRGGASTQYF; CDR3 DNA: TGCGCCAGCAGCCAAGATCGAGGGGGAGCTTCTACGCAGTATTTT
J gene: TRBJ2-3; clone size: .; V gene: TRBV7-2; D gene: TRBD2; CDR3 protein: CASSFREGDTQYF; CDR3 DNA: TGTGCCAGCAGCTTCAGGGAGGGTGATACGCAGTATTTT
J gene: TRBJ1-2; clone size: .; V gene: TRBV20-1; D gene: TRBD1; CDR3 protein: CSALKGAGQVNGYTF; CDR3 DNA: TGCAGTGCCTTAAAGGGCGCCGGACAGGTGAATGGCTACACCTTC
J gene: TRBJ2-3; clone size: few; V gene: TRBV7-2; D gene: .; CDR3 protein: CASSLVFPGEDTQYF; CDR3 DNA: TGTGCCAGCAGCTTAGTGTTCCCTGGGGAAGATACGCAGTATTTT
J gene: TRBJ2-2; clone size: .; V gene: TRBV12-3/TRBV12-4; D gene: .; CDR3 protein: CASSTGTGELFF; CDR3 DNA: TGTGCCAGCAGCACAGGCACCGGGGAGCTGTTTTTT
J gene: TRBJ2-1; clone size: once; V gene: TRBV12-3/TRBV12-4; D gene: TRBD2; CDR3 protein: CASSPFGRGGSYNEQFF; CDR3 DNA: TGTGCCAGCAGTCCATTCGGCCGCGGCGGGAGTTACAATGAGCAGTTCTTC
J gene: TRBJ2-5; clone size: .; V gene: TRBV20-1; D gene: .; CDR3 protein: CSAKDRTDLEIQYF; CDR3 DNA: TGCAGTGCTAAAGATAGGACTGATCTAGAGATCCAGTACTTC
J gene: TRBJ2-1; clone size: .; V gene: TRBV15; D gene: TRBD2; CDR3 protein: CATSRDRREGLWNEQFF; CDR3 DNA: TGTGCCACCAGCAGAGATCGGCGGGAGGGCCTGTGGAATGAGCAGTTCTTC
J gene: TRBJ2-7; clone size: few; V gene: TRBV27; D gene: .; CDR3 protein: CASSLSGLVGYSEQYF; CDR3 DNA: TGTGCCAGCAGTTTAAGCGGTTTAGTGGGGTACAGCGAGCAGTACTTC
J gene: TRBJ1-2; clone size: few; V gene: TRBV7-9; D gene: .; CDR3 protein: CASSLEQDYGYTF; CDR3 DNA: TGTGCCAGCAGCTTAGAACAGGACTATGGCTACACCTTC
J gene: TRBJ2-5; clone size: .; V gene: TRBV20-1; D gene: .; CDR3 protein: CSAAGYLGTQYF; CDR3 DNA: TGCAGTGCCGCGGGGTACCTAGGGACCCAGTACTTC
J gene: TRBJ1-5; clone size: .; V gene: TRBV7-2; D gene: .; CDR3 protein: CASSLGRGGNQPQHF; CDR3 DNA: TGTGCCAGCAGCCTCGGAAGGGGAGGCAATCAGCCCCAGCATTTT
J gene: TRBJ1-1; clone size: .; V gene: TRBV29-1; D gene: .; CDR3 protein: CSVVGRGAGTEAFF; CDR3 DNA: TGCAGCGTTGTGGGGCGAGGGGCGGGGACTGAAGCTTTCTTT
J gene: TRBJ1-2; clone size: .; V gene: TRBV29-1; D gene: .; CDR3 protein: CSVTDIYGYTF; CDR3 DNA: TGCAGCGTCACAGACATCTATGGCTACACCTTC
J gene: TRBJ2-3; clone size: few; V gene: TRBV6-5; D gene: .; CDR3 protein: CASPGLCTDTQYF; CDR3 DNA: TGTGCCAGCCCGGGACTCTGCACAGATACGCAGTATTTT
J gene: TRBJ2-1; clone size: .; V gene: TRBV12-3/TRBV12-4; D gene: TRBD2; CDR3 protein: CASSGPGLASEQFF; CDR3 DNA: TGTGCCAGCAGCGGCCCGGGACTAGCGTCTGAGCAGTTCTTC
J gene: TRBJ2-7; clone size: few; V gene: TRBV6-5; D gene: .; CDR3 protein: CASSYPPGPEQYF; CDR3 DNA: TGTGCCAGCAGTTACCCCCCGGGCCCAGAGCAGTACTTC
J gene: TRBJ1-2; clone size: .; V gene: TRBV2; D gene: .; CDR3 protein: CASSEERPFYGYTF; CDR3 DNA: TGTGCCAGCAGTGAAGAGCGGCCGTTCTATGGCTACACCTTC
J gene: TRBJ1-4; clone size: few; V gene: TRBV4-2; D gene: .; CDR3 protein: CASSQDRGGRPKLFF; CDR3 DNA: TGTGCCAGCAGCCAAGATAGAGGGGGACGTCCAAAACTGTTTTTT
J gene: TRBJ2-1; clone size: few; V gene: TRBV5-6; D gene: .; CDR3 protein: CASSLQWLSLNNEQFF; CDR3 DNA: TGTGCCAGCAGCTTGCAGTGGTTGTCGCTCAACAATGAGCAGTTCTTC
J gene: TRBJ1-1; clone size: .; V gene: TRBV3-1; D gene: .; CDR3 protein: CASRGAGLNTEAFF; CDR3 DNA: TGTGCCAGCAGAGGGGCGGGACTGAACACTGAAGCTTTCTTT
J gene: TRBJ2-7; clone size: .; V gene: TRBV30; D gene: TRBD2; CDR3 protein: CAWSLAGEFYEQYF; CDR3 DNA: TGTGCCTGGTCACTAGCGGGAGAGTTCTACGAGCAGTACTTC
J gene: TRBJ1-2; clone size: .; V gene: TRBV12-3/TRBV12-4; D gene: .; CDR3 protein: CAITHRGQPYGYTF; CDR3 DNA: TGTGCCATCACCCATCGGGGACAACCCTATGGCTACACCTTC
J gene: TRBJ2-7; clone size: .; V gene: TRBV12-3/TRBV12-4; D gene: TRBD2; CDR3 protein: CASSFIGGEQYF; CDR3 DNA: TGTGCCAGCAGTTTTATCGGGGGGGAGCAGTACTTC
J gene: TRBJ2-5; clone size: many; V gene: TRBV6-5; D gene: TRBD2; CDR3 protein: CASSSTSGAQETQYF; CDR3 DNA: TGTGCCAGCAGTTCCACTAGCGGGGCCCAAGAGACCCAGTACTTC
J gene: TRBJ2-1; clone size: few; V gene: TRBV29-1; D gene: .; CDR3 protein: CSVDSLGEQFF; CDR3 DNA: TGCAGCGTGGACAGCCTCGGGGAGCAGTTCTTC
J gene: TRBJ1-5; clone size: few; V gene: TRBV5-5; D gene: TRBD1; CDR3 protein: CASSLSPGGTQPQHF; CDR3 DNA: TGTGCCAGCAGCTTATCGCCAGGGGGTACACAGCCCCAGCATTTT
J gene: TRBJ2-5; clone size: once; V gene: TRBV5-1; D gene: .; CDR3 protein: CASSLEDSQETQYF; CDR3 DNA: TGCGCCAGCAGCTTGGAGGACAGCCAAGAGACCCAGTACTTC
J gene: TRBJ1-1; clone size: .; V gene: TRBV10-2; D gene: TRBD1; CDR3 protein: CASRRQGTGNAEAFF; CDR3 DNA: TGCGCCAGCAGGAGACAGGGCACAGGGAACGCTGAAGCTTTCTTT
J gene: TRBJ1-1; clone size: .; V gene: TRBV7-3; D gene: .; CDR3 protein: CASSLQGVNPEAFF; CDR3 DNA: TGTGCCAGCAGCTTACAAGGGGTGAACCCTGAAGCTTTCTTT
J gene: TRBJ2-1; clone size: .; V gene: TRBV7-6; D gene: TRBD2; CDR3 protein: CASSFPPASGGNEQFF; CDR3 DNA: TGTGCCAGCAGCTTCCCCCCGGCTAGCGGGGGGAATGAGCAGTTCTTC
J gene: TRBJ2-3; clone size: .; V gene: TRBV5-1; D gene: .; CDR3 protein: CASSLGPWGLEDTQYF; CDR3 DNA: TGCGCCAGCAGCTTGGGCCCCTGGGGGCTCGAGGATACGCAGTATTTT
J gene: TRBJ2-5; clone size: .; V gene: TRBV9; D gene: .; CDR3 protein: CASSGREGQETQYF; CDR3 DNA: TGTGCCAGCAGCGGGCGAGAGGGCCAAGAGACCCAGTACTTC
J gene: TRBJ2-7; clone size: .; V gene: TRBV6-1; D gene: TRBD1; CDR3 protein: CASSQGLLGQQGEQYF; CDR3 DNA: TGTGCCAGCAGCCAAGGCCTATTGGGACAGCAAGGCGAGCAGTACTTC
J gene: TRBJ2-1; clone size: few; V gene: TRBV7-8; D gene: TRBD2; CDR3 protein: CASSPPFGGSIDEQFF; CDR3 DNA: TGTGCCAGCAGCCCCCCCTTTGGCGGGAGTATCGATGAGCAGTTCTTC
J gene: TRBJ2-7; clone size: .; V gene: TRBV6-2/TRBV6-3; D gene: TRBD2; CDR3 protein: CASSYSGGLAGIYEQYF; CDR3 DNA: TGTGCCAGCAGTTACTCGGGTGGACTAGCGGGAATCTACGAGCAGTACTTC
J gene: TRBJ1-2; clone size: .; V gene: TRBV12-3/TRBV12-4; D gene: .; CDR3 protein: CASGTDDDYGYTF; CDR3 DNA: TGTGCCAGCGGAACGGACGACGACTATGGCTACACCTTC
J gene: TRBJ1-1; clone size: .; V gene: TRBV7-9; D gene: .; CDR3 protein: CASSFQGEAFF; CDR3 DNA: TGTGCCAGCAGTTTCCAGGGCGAAGCTTTCTTT
J gene: TRBJ2-7; clone size: .; V gene: TRBV20-1; D gene: TRBD1; CDR3 protein: CSARVGQGPYEQYF; CDR3 DNA: TGCAGTGCTAGAGTAGGACAGGGTCCCTACGAGCAGTACTTC
J gene: TRBJ2-1; clone size: .; V gene: TRBV12-3/TRBV12-4; D gene: TRBD1; CDR3 protein: CASRVYRGPRGRSDEQFF; CDR3 DNA: TGTGCCAGCAGGGTTTATAGGGGGCCTAGAGGGAGATCCGATGAGCAGTTCTTC
J gene: TRBJ1-4; clone size: .; V gene: TRBV4-3; D gene: .; CDR3 protein: CASSQDSLNEKRFF; CDR3 DNA: TGCGCCAGCAGCCAAGACAGTCTTAATGAAAAACGGTTTTTT
J gene: TRBJ1-5; clone size: .; V gene: TRBV20-1; D gene: .; CDR3 protein: CSARDLEPGVRPQHF; CDR3 DNA: TGCAGTGCTAGAGACCTAGAACCCGGGGTAAGGCCCCAGCATTTT
J gene: TRBJ2-7; clone size: .; V gene: TRBV4-1; D gene: .; CDR3 protein: CASSHGVVSYEQYF; CDR3 DNA: TGCGCCAGCAGCCACGGGGTTGTTTCATACGAGCAGTACTTC
J gene: TRBJ2-7; clone size: few; V gene: TRBV7-9; D gene: .; CDR3 protein: CASSLEAPITYEQYF; CDR3 DNA: TGTGCCAGCAGCCTTGAGGCGCCTATCACCTACGAGCAGTACTTC
J gene: TRBJ2-7; clone size: .; V gene: TRBV10-3; D gene: .; CDR3 protein: CAIGGGAETSYEQYF; CDR3 DNA: TGTGCCATCGGGGGCGGAGCGGAAACCTCCTACGAGCAGTACTTC
J gene: TRBJ1-2; clone size: few; V gene: TRBV6-6; D gene: .; CDR3 protein: CASSLLAGYTF; CDR3 DNA: TGTGCCAGCAGTTTGCTAGCTGGCTACACCTTC
J gene: TRBJ2-7; clone size: few; V gene: TRBV4-2; D gene: TRBD2; CDR3 protein: CASSQDALAGIYEQYF; CDR3 DNA: TGTGCCAGCAGCCAAGATGCACTAGCGGGGATCTACGAGCAGTACTTC
J gene: TRBJ2-7; clone size: few; V gene: TRBV20-1; D gene: TRBD2; CDR3 protein: CSAKGGLGGYEQYF; CDR3 DNA: TGCAGTGCCAAGGGTGGACTAGGCGGCTACGAGCAGTACTTC
J gene: TRBJ1-1; clone size: .; V gene: TRBV6-5; D gene: TRBD1; CDR3 protein: CASSYSGTGGTEAFF; CDR3 DNA: TGTGCCAGCAGTTACTCGGGGACAGGGGGTACTGAAGCTTTCTTT
J gene: TRBJ2-7; clone size: .; V gene: TRBV6-5; D gene: TRBD2; CDR3 protein: CASSWGGDVDYEQYF; CDR3 DNA: TGTGCCAGCAGTTGGGGGGGGGATGTAGACTACGAGCAGTACTTC
J gene: TRBJ1-4; clone size: .; V gene: TRBV5-5; D gene: .; CDR3 protein: CASSLRTEVYLTNEKLFF; CDR3 DNA: TGTGCCAGCAGCTTGAGGACAGAGGTGTACTTGACTAATGAAAAACTGTTTTTT
J gene: TRBJ2-7; clone size: .; V gene: TRBV4-3; D gene: .; CDR3 protein: CASSPEALGGEQYF; CDR3 DNA: TGCGCCAGCAGCCCCGAAGCGCTGGGGGGCGAGCAGTACTTC